One sample yielded the 27 T cell receptor beta chains listed below, sequenced in a study of blood T cell repertoires in COVID-19. Some clones are missing from TCRdb's copy, which holds only in-frame ones; the method was immunoSEQ multiplex PCR. The repertoire holds about 90,000 clones, with around 81% as singletons. The source material was peripheral blood. These receptors all stem from a woman in her seventies with active or convalescent COVID-19.

The rearrangement joins TRBV20-1 to TRBJ1-1, with D perhaps TRBD1 (6 bases). Trimming left V 6 bases short and J 7 bases short, with 12 bases between. CDR3 length equals 11 residues. The germline V gene encodes CDR1 DFQATT and CDR2 SNEGSKA (reference sequence). The CDR3: CSATQGYEAFF. CDR3 coding DNA: TGCAGTGCCACACAGGGATATGAAGCTTTCTTT.

V usage is TRBV27 and J usage is TRBJ2-1; D is ambiguous. Looked up from germline, CDR1 is MNHEY and CDR2 is SMNVEV (reference sequence). Deletions cut 7 bases from V and 12 bases from J, with 19 bases between. The CDR3 extends over 13 amino acids. CDR3 sequence (DNA): TGTGCCAGCATGAGGCAGCACAATCAAGGGCAGTTCTTC. Its protein product is CASMRQHNQGQFF.

This clone was detected only a few times. The chain links TRBV6-5 to TRBJ2-2, with D possibly matching TRBD2 (6 bases). Germline CDR1 reads MNHEY; CDR2 reads SVGAGI. V shed 5 bases and J shed 7 bases, with 17 bases lying between them. This CDR3 is 15 amino acids long. The CDR3 here is CASSPGRPSGGELFF. The CDR3 DNA reads TGTGCCAGCAGTCCAGGGAGGCCGTCGGGCGGGGAGCTGTTTTTT.

In nucleotides, the CDR3 is TGTGCCAGTAGTGCCTCCAGGGCTTCTAATGAAAAACTGTTTTTT. Encoded protein: CASSASRASNEKLFF. The chain couples TRBV19 to TRBJ1-4, with D perhaps TRBD1 (5 bases). V dropped 5 bases and J dropped 3 bases, with 13 bases sitting between them. The CDR3 consists of 15 residues. The germline V gene has CDR1 LNHDA and CDR2 SQIVND (reference sequence).

The J gene is TRBJ2-3, the V gene TRBV28; 9 bases fit TRBD2. The CDR3 totals 17 residues. The germline gives CDR1 MDHEN, CDR2 SYDVKM. Trimming took 3 bases from V and 2 from J; bases not matched to a gene: 9. In DNA, the CDR3 is TGTGCCAGCAGTTTTGGTCTGCGGGGGGGCCTCACAGATACGCAGTATTTT. This gives the protein CASSFGLRGGLTDTQYF.

V gene TRBV10-1 combines with J gene TRBJ2-4, with D possibly matching TRBD1 (5 bases). The CDR3 covers 15 residues. V gave up 7 bases and J gave up 3 bases, with 16 bases separating them. Germline V gene lookup returns CDR1 WNHNN and CDR2 SYGVQD (reference sequence). CDR3 nucleotides: TGCGCCAGCAATACTGTTAGGGGCTTCAAAAACATTCAGTACTTC. This codes for CASNTVRGFKNIQYF.

This clone was counted a few times. The rearrangement joins TRBV7-9 to TRBJ2-1; 12 nucleotides align to TRBD2. The CDR3 extends over 16 amino acids. V lost 5 bases, J lost 9 bases, and 11 bases stayed unmatched. CDR1 is SEHNR, CDR2 FQNEAQ, per germline (reference sequence). The CDR3, as DNA: TGTGCCAGCAGCCCGAAGCTAGCGGGGGGGCAAGGTGAGCAGTTCTTC. Amino acids: CASSPKLAGGQGEQFF.

This chain links TRBV15 with TRBJ1-2; TRBD1 matches at 11 bases. The germline V gene encodes CDR1 LNHNV and CDR2 YYDKDF (reference sequence). V trimming: 8 bases; J trimming: 6 bases; junction bases outside the gene matches: 5. The CDR3 spans 13 residues. The CDR3 DNA is TGTGCCACCGCGGACAGGGGGCGCGATGGCTACACCTTC. Its translation: CATADRGRDGYTF.

There are a few counts of this clone. This rearrangement joins TRBV3-1 (or the pseudogene TRBV3-2) to TRBJ1-1; D might be TRBD1 (5 bases). Germline V CDR1 and CDR2: LGHDT, YNNKEL (reference sequence). There are 15 residues in the CDR3. Trimming took 1 base from V and 4 from J, leaving 13 bases between them. CDR3 region: CASSQAHQGFTEAFF. Here the CDR3 DNA reads TGTGCCAGCAGCCAAGCCCATCAGGGTTTCACTGAAGCTTTCTTT.

This clone was seen a single time. The rearrangement uses TRBV6-6 and TRBJ1-3; TRBD1 agrees at 9 bases. Germline trimming cut 4 bases from V and 4 bases from J; bases unmatched to any gene: 5. CDR1 MNHNY and CDR2 SVGAGI come from the germline V gene (reference sequence). The length of the CDR3 is 15 residues. The DNA for the CDR3 is TGTGCCAGCAGTTTACAGGGGGCTATCGGAAACACCATATATTTT. Encoded protein: CASSLQGAIGNTIYF.

The V gene is TRBV2, the J gene TRBJ2-1, with TRBD2 matching 14 bases. V shed 6 bases and J 5 bases; nucleotides not matched to a gene: 3. The CDR3 is made up of 15 amino acids. Germline-derived CDR1 and CDR2 are SNHLY and FYNNEI. The CDR3: CASRPGLAGDNEQFF. The CDR3 region has the DNA TGTGCCAGCAGGCCGGGACTAGCGGGAGACAATGAGCAGTTCTTC.

The chain links TRBV6-6 to TRBJ2-3; D unresolved. V was shortened by 6 bases and J by 4 bases, with 8 bases between the two germline ends. The CDR3 extends over 12 amino acids. In germline, CDR1 is MNHNY, CDR2 SVGAGI (reference sequence). In DNA, the CDR3 is TGTGCCAGCAGGGGTGAGGCAGATACGCAGTATTTT. It codes for CASRGEADTQYF.

This clone has a handful of counts. Here the CDR3 reads CASSLGSNEQFF. The CDR3 DNA sequence: TGTGCCAGCAGCTTGGGGAGCAATGAGCAGTTCTTC. The rearrangement uses TRBV5-4 and TRBJ2-1, with unresolved D. Germline V gene lookup returns CDR1 SGHNT and CDR2 YYREEE (reference sequence). This CDR3 region has 12 residues. V was clipped by 0 bases and J by 6 bases, with 4 bases between them.

The rearrangement uses TRBV9 and TRBJ2-3; 9 bases fit TRBD2. CDR1 SGDLS and CDR2 YYNGEE come from the germline V gene. CDR3 length: 17 residues. Trimming at V came to 0 bases and at J to 5 bases, leaving 10 bases not matched to a gene. The CDR3 loop reads CASSVEGLAGIKDTQYF. The CDR3 DNA is TGTGCCAGCAGCGTAGAGGGGCTAGCGGGGATAAAAGATACGCAGTATTTT.

This chain connects TRBV7-2 to TRBJ2-2; D is unclear. Per germline, CDR1 SGHTA and CDR2 FQGNSA. V shed 0 bases and J shed 4 bases, with 9 bases lying between them. This CDR3 contains 15 residues. This CDR3 is CASSLAAPGTGELFF. The DNA for the CDR3 is TGTGCCAGCAGCTTAGCGGCCCCAGGCACCGGGGAGCTGTTTTTT. The whole variable domain, filled in from reference TRBV7-2 and TRBJ2-2, reads GAGVSQSPSNKVTEKGKDVELRCDPISGHTALYWYRQSLGQGLEFLIYFQGNSAPDKSGLPSDRFSAERTGGSVSTLTIQRTQQEDSAVYLCASSLAAPGTGELFFGEGSRLTVL.

A single count supports this clone. This chain links TRBV6-2 or TRBV6-3 with TRBJ2-1; TRBD2 agrees at 15 bases. Trimming at V came to 5 bases and at J to 7 bases, leaving 9 bases not matched to a gene. This CDR3 is 17 amino acids long. The germline V gene has CDR1 MNHEY and CDR2 SVGEGT. The CDR3 loop reads CASSRKGLAGGANEQFF. As DNA, the CDR3 is TGTGCCAGCAGTCGGAAGGGACTAGCGGGGGGAGCAAATGAGCAGTTCTTC.

This clone was seen more than once but under ten times. This chain links TRBV28 with TRBJ1-1; 7 positions agree with TRBD1. Germline loops: CDR1 MDHEN, CDR2 SYDVKM. After removal of 2 bases from V and 1 base from J, the junction contained 7 bases not matched to a gene. The CDR3 spans 16 residues. The CDR3 loop is CASSLPYGQANTEAFF. In DNA, the CDR3 is TGTGCCAGCAGTTTACCTTACGGACAGGCGAACACTGAAGCTTTCTTT.

This chain joins TRBV24-1 and TRBJ1-6; D is undetermined. The CDR3 loop spans 16 amino acids. Germline V gene lookup returns CDR1 KGHDR and CDR2 SFDVKD. Trimming cost V 3 bases and J 5 bases, with 13 bases left between them. The CDR3 DNA follows: TGTGCCACCAGTGATCCCAGGACGGGAGATAATTCACCCCTCCACTTT. Residues: CATSDPRTGDNSPLHF.

The chain employs TRBV6-6 and TRBJ1-1; 10 bases agree with TRBD1. Germline V CDR1 and CDR2: MNHNY, SVGAGI (reference sequence). J gave up 1 base and V 5 bases, and 1 base lay outside the gene matches. There are 14 residues in the CDR3. This CDR3 reads CASSRQGANTEAFF. The CDR3, as DNA: TGTGCCAGCAGTCGACAGGGGGCGAACACTGAAGCTTTCTTT.

The genes are TRBV24-1 and TRBJ2-2; possibly TRBD2 for D (5 bases). This CDR3 comprises 16 residues. Germline-derived CDR1 and CDR2 are KGHDR and SFDVKD. The ends were cut back, 2 bases at V and 4 bases at J, with 13 bases in the middle. CDR3 nucleotide sequence: TGTGCCACCAGTGATTCCCCTAGCCCGGGCACCGGGGAGCTGTTTTTT. Amino acids: CATSDSPSPGTGELFF.

The chain uses TRBV28 and TRBJ1-5; D perhaps matches TRBD1 (6 bases). This CDR3 is built from 14 residues. The germline V gene encodes CDR1 MDHEN and CDR2 SYDVKM. Trimming took 6 bases from V and 0 from J, leaving 9 bases between them. The DNA of the CDR3 is TGTGCCAGCAGCCGAGGGGGTAGCAATCAGCCCCAGCATTTT. Amino acid sequence: CASSRGGSNQPQHF.

The chain combines TRBV5-1 with TRBJ2-5; D perhaps matches TRBD1 (6 bases). The CDR3 consists of 17 residues. Trimming took 0 bases from V and 0 from J, leaving 15 bases between them. Germline V gives CDR1 SGHRS, CDR2 YFSETQ. CDR3 sequence reads: CASSLDPYRVNQETQYF. The CDR3 nucleotides read TGCGCCAGCAGCTTGGACCCCTACAGGGTGAACCAAGAGACCCAGTACTTC. Using reference TRBV5-1 and TRBJ2-5 for the parts outside the CDR3, the full variable domain is KAGVTQTPRYLIKTRGQQVTLSCSPISGHRSVSWYQQTPGQGLQFLFEYFSETQRNKGNFPGRFSGRQFSNSRSEMNVSTLELGDSALYLCASSLDPYRVNQETQYFGPGTRLLVL.

The V and J genes are TRBV2 and TRBJ2-2; D unresolved. Germline V gives CDR1 SNHLY, CDR2 FYNNEI. CDR3 length: 15 residues. Trimming took off 2 bases at V and 9 bases at J, with 16 bases between the two ends. The CDR3 is CASSETFPVARELFF. The CDR3 DNA is TGTGCCAGCAGTGAAACCTTCCCAGTTGCCAGGGAGCTGTTTTTT.

The V and J genes are TRBV2 and TRBJ1-2, with a possible D match to TRBD1 (5 bases). Germline V gives CDR1 SNHLY, CDR2 FYNNEI. The CDR3 spans 14 residues. Trimming stripped 2 bases from V and 3 bases from J, with 10 bases between. The CDR3 is CASSELQGHYGYTF. The CDR3 DNA is TGTGCCAGCAGTGAACTGCAGGGTCACTATGGCTACACCTTC. The whole variable domain, filled in from reference TRBV2 and TRBJ1-2, reads EPEVTQTPSHQVTQMGQEVILRCVPISNHLYFYWYRQILGQKVEFLVSFYNNEISEKSEIFDDQFSVERPDGSNFTLKIRSTKLEDSAMYFCASSELQGHYGYTFGSGTRLTVV.

Only a few counts were recorded for this clone. This chain joins TRBV4-1 and TRBJ1-5; 8 nucleotides line up with TRBD1. Germline V lookup: CDR1 MGHRA, CDR2 YSYEKL. V shed 3 bases and J 7 bases; nucleotides not matched to a gene: 8. This CDR3 contains 15 residues. The CDR3 sequence is CASSQGQATRQPQHF. The CDR3 DNA reads as TGCGCCAGCAGCCAGGGACAGGCCACACGCCAGCCCCAGCATTTT.

The table lists this clone with a count of one. V and J are TRBV6-1 and TRBJ2-7, with TRBD1 as a possible D gene (5 bases). The germline CDR1 and CDR2 sequences are MNHNS and SASEGT. V was cut by 2 bases and J by 6 bases, with 14 bases left in between. The CDR3 covers 14 residues. CDR3 in DNA: TGTGCCAGCAGTGAAAGGATTACAGGACGCGAGCAGTACTTC. Its translation is CASSERITGREQYF.

The genes are TRBV25-1 and TRBJ1-5; D gene uncertain. The germline gives CDR1 MGHDK, CDR2 SYGVNS. The V gene lost 4 bases and the J gene lost 3 bases, with 10 bases spanning the gap. The CDR3 runs to 14 residues. The CDR3 sequence is CASSGGALNQPQHF. The CDR3 DNA follows: TGTGCCAGCAGTGGGGGAGCCCTCAATCAGCCCCAGCATTTT. The whole variable domain, remainder taken from reference TRBV25-1 and TRBJ1-5, is EADIYQTPRYLVIGTGKKITLECSQTMGHDKMYWYQQDPGMELHLIHYSYGVNSTEKGDLSSESTVSRIRTEHFPLTLESARPSHTSQYLCASSGGALNQPQHFGDGTRLSIL.